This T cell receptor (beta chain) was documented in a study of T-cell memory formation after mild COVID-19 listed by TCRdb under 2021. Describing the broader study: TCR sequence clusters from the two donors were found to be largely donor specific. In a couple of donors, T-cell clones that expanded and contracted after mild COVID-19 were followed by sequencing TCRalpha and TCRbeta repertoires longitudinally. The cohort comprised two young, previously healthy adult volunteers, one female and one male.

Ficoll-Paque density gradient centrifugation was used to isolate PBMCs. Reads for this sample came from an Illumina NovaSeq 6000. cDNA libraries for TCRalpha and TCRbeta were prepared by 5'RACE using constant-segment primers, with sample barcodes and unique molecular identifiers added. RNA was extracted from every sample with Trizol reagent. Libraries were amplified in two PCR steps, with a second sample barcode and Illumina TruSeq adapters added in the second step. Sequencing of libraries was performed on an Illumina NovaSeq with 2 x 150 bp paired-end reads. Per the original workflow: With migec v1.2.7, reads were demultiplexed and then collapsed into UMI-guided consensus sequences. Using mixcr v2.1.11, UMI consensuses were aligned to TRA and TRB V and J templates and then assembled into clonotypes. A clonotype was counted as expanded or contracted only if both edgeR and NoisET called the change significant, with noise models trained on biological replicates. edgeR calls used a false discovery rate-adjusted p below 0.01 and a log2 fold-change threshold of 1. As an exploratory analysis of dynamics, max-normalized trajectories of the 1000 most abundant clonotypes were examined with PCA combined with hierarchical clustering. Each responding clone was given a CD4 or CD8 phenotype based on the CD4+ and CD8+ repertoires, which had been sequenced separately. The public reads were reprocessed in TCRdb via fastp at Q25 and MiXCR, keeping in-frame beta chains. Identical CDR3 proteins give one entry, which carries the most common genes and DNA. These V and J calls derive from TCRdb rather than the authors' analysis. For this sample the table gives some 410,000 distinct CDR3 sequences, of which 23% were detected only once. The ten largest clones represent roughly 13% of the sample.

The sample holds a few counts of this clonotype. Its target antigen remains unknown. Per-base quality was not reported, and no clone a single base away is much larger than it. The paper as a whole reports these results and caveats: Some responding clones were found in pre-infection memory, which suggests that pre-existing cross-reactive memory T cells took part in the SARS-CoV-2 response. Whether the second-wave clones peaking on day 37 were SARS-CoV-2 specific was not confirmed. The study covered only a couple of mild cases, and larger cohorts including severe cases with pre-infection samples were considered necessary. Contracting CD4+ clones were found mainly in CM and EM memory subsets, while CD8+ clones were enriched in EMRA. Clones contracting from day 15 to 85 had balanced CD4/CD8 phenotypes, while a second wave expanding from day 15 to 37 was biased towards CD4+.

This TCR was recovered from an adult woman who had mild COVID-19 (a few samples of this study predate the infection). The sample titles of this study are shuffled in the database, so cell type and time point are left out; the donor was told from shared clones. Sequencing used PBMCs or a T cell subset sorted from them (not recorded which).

The CDR3 protein is CASNGGGITEAFF. The bases read TGTGCCAGCAACGGGGGGGGGATCACTGAAGCTTTCTTT. The chain is assembled from TRBV6-5 and TRBJ1-1, with TRBD1 perhaps the D gene, on 5 matching bases. At the junction V is shortened by 7 bases and J by 4 bases, with 13 bases in between. The CDR3 holds 13 amino acids from the cysteine to the phenylalanine. Here the CDR3 DNA is all that survives: 39 bases in frame from base 1. Reading the germline V gene gives CDR1 MNHEY and CDR2 SVGAGI.